This TCR beta chain was profiled in a study of OX40 agonist ivuxolimab in advanced cancers. Study findings and constraints: Expanded clones were, on average, more numerous in CD8+ T cells than in CD4+. Expansion of clones was among the lowest in partial responders at 0.1-3.0 mg/kg. Certain nonresponding patients likewise had low normalized T-cell clonal expansion.

TCRdb's copy holds only in-frame clones and misses some; the assay was immunoSEQ multiplex PCR. The sample has around 64,000 clones; less than 90% are singletons. CDR3 size: 14 residues. CDR1 LGHNA and CDR2 YSLEER come from the germline V gene. V lost 4 bases, J lost 12 bases, and 21 bases lay in between. In regard to this clone: Its antigen is currently unknown.

Patients with autoimmune history or systemic immunosuppression were excluded. V gene TRBV4-3 combines with J gene TRBJ1-2; D unresolved. The receptor was derived from an adult with an advanced solid tumor such as melanoma, head and neck, liver or kidney cancer. Source: CD4+ or CD8+ T cells sorted from blood, taken in a trial of the OX40 agonist ivuxolimab. The CDR3 protein is CASSPICSDASHTF. The CDR3 nucleotides read TGCGCCAGCAGCCCTATATGCTCAGATGCCTCTCACACCTTC.